These 15 T cell receptor beta chains were all obtained from the same sample, sequenced in a study of long-term antiretroviral therapy in people with HIV (dated by TCRdb to 2022 to 2024). Sequencing of the TRB variable region was done with the immunoSEQ hsTCRB v3.0 assay at survey level resolution. The source is immuneACCESS, and TCRdb retained only in-frame sequences with V and J called. Part of the clones is not carried over; for the studies checked, unresolved V genes explain less than half of this, and the remainder is unexplained. In all, the sample holds tens of thousands of clones, and around four fifths of those were seen once. The leading ten clones occupy roughly 8.6% of the sample. Here the sequenced sample was unsorted PBMCs, taken 0.4 years before starting antiretroviral therapy. The receptors were sampled from a man younger than 35 with HIV.

This sequence joins TRBV7-9 and TRBJ1-1; weak D call: TRBD1 (5 bases). CDR1 is SEHNR and CDR2 is FQNEAQ in the germline V gene (reference sequence). The CDR3 runs to 13 residues. Trimming left V 1 base short and J 3 bases short, with 6 bases between. Written as DNA, the CDR3 is TGTGCCAGCAGCTTAGTGACAGACACTGAAGCTTTCTTT. It is translated as CASSLVTDTEAFF.

The chain has TRBV6-5 and TRBJ2-1; no clear D. Trimming shortened V by 7 bases and J by 4 bases, and 14 bases separated the two germline ends. Germline CDR1 and CDR2: MNHEY and SVGAGI. The CDR3 loop spans 14 amino acids. The CDR3 loop is CASTRQGSYNEQFF. The CDR3 bases are TGTGCCAGCACCCGACAAGGGTCTTACAATGAGCAGTTCTTC.

The chain combines TRBV5-1 with TRBJ2-3; D remains ambiguous. V lost 0 bases to trimming and J lost 4 bases, with 9 bases between them. Germline values: CDR1 SGHRS, CDR2 YFSETQ. The CDR3 has 14 amino acids. The CDR3 sequence is CASSLAFSPDTQYF. The CDR3 DNA sequence: TGCGCCAGCAGCTTGGCATTCAGTCCAGATACGCAGTATTTT.

The chain has TRBV5-1 and TRBJ2-1; TRBD1 matches at 7 bases. Germline V lookup: CDR1 SGHRS, CDR2 YFSETQ. The trim removed 0 bases at V and 4 bases at J, leaving 4 bases unmatched. This CDR3 is 15 amino acids long. In nucleotides, the CDR3 is TGCGCCAGCAGCTTGGGGACAGGTGTTTACAATGAGCAGTTCTTC. It yields the protein CASSLGTGVYNEQFF.

The V gene is TRBV7-3, the J gene TRBJ2-3; D assignment may be TRBD1 or TRBD2 (6 bases each). The CDR3 is 15 amino acids. From germline, CDR1 is SGHTA and CDR2 FQGTGA. V gave up 2 bases and J gave up 2 bases, with 11 bases separating them. As DNA, the CDR3 is TGTGCCAGCAGCTTACTGGGGGGACACACAGATACGCAGTATTTT. The encoded protein is CASSLLGGHTDTQYF.

J is TRBJ1-1 and V is TRBV10-3, with 9 bases lining up with TRBD1. Germline CDR1 reads ENHRY; CDR2 reads SYGVKD. J gave up 3 bases and V 10 bases, and 3 bases lay outside the gene matches. The CDR3 is 12 residues long. CDR3 nucleotides: TGTGCCAGCAGGACAGGGGACACTGAAGCTTTCTTT. Encoded protein: CASRTGDTEAFF.

This clone was seen only once. The rearrangement links TRBV5-1 to TRBJ1-2; D is perhaps TRBD1 (6 bases). The CDR3 covers 14 residues. The germline CDR1 and CDR2 sequences are SGHRS and YFSETQ. The ends were cut back, 0 bases at V and 2 bases at J, with 8 bases in the middle. CDR3 in DNA: TGCGCCAGCAGCTTGGACAGGGTAAACTATGGCTACACCTTC. Translating gives CASSLDRVNYGYTF.

This clone has only a few counts. The V gene is TRBV19, the J gene TRBJ2-5; 9 positions agree with TRBD2. The CDR3 contains 14 residues. Germline V gives CDR1 LNHDA, CDR2 SQIVND (reference sequence). The junction had 5 bases not matched to a gene; V was cut back by 4 bases and J by 5 bases. In DNA form, the CDR3 reads TGTGCCAGTAGTAGCGGGAGGGCCGGGGAGACCCAGTACTTC. It is translated as CASSSGRAGETQYF.

This chain's CDR3 is CAWTPGGGYNEQFF. The CDR3 coding sequence is TGTGCCTGGACCCCGGGGGGGGGCTACAATGAGCAGTTCTTC. The gene calls are TRBV30 and TRBJ2-1; 8 nucleotides align to TRBD2. Germline loops: CDR1 GTSNPN, CDR2 SVGIG (reference sequence). The CDR3 contains 14 residues. V lost 4 bases and J lost 3; bases outside the gene matches: 5.

The V gene is TRBV4-2, the J gene TRBJ2-1; 12 bases line up with TRBD2. CDR1 LGHNA and CDR2 YNFKEQ come from the germline V gene. CDR3 size: 18 residues. Trimming cost V 1 base and J 6 bases; bases outside gene matches: 10. CDR3 region: CASSQAVRLAGGANEQFF. DNA for the CDR3: TGTGCCAGCAGCCAAGCCGTCCGTCTAGCGGGGGGGGCCAATGAGCAGTTCTTC.

The chain uses TRBV15 and TRBJ2-6; no reliable D call. The V gene lost 0 bases and the J gene lost 0 bases, with 6 bases spanning the gap. The germline V gene encodes CDR1 LNHNV and CDR2 YYDKDF (reference sequence). The CDR3 runs to 16 residues. DNA of the CDR3: TGTGCCACCAGCAGAGATCGGTCCTCTGGGGCCAACGTCCTGACTTTC. It translates to CATSRDRSSGANVLTF.

This sequence joins TRBV11-2 and TRBJ1-4, with 7 bases fitting TRBD1. V lost 6 bases, J lost 8 bases, and 6 bases stayed unmatched. The CDR3 has 13 amino acids. CDR1 SGHAT and CDR2 FQNNGV come from the germline V gene. CDR3 DNA sequence: TGTGCCAGCAGGCCCAGGGGGTCGGAAAAACTGTTTTTT. Its protein product is CASRPRGSEKLFF.

The chain links TRBV27 to TRBJ2-7; 9 positions match TRBD1. CDR1 MNHEY and CDR2 SMNVEV come from the germline V gene (reference sequence). The CDR3 loop spans 13 amino acids. J gave up 3 bases and V 5 bases, and 2 bases lay outside the gene matches. The CDR3 loop reads CASSGTGLYEQYF. In DNA form, the CDR3 reads TGTGCCAGCAGTGGGACAGGGCTCTACGAGCAGTACTTC.

This chain connects TRBV11-2 to TRBJ2-1, with D perhaps TRBD2 (5 bases). The CDR3 is 14 amino acids. CDR1 and CDR2 (germline): SGHAT, FQNNGV. Trimming cost V 3 bases and J 1 base, with 7 bases left between them. The CDR3 DNA is TGTGCCAGCAGCTTGGGAGAATCCTACAATGAGCAGTTCTTC. It codes for CASSLGESYNEQFF.

This clone was seen a single time. V gene TRBV27 combines with J gene TRBJ1-1; D is possibly TRBD1 (6 bases). Deletions cut 6 bases from V and 0 bases from J, with 11 bases between. Per the germline V gene, CDR1 is MNHEY and CDR2 is SMNVEV (reference sequence). CDR3 length: 14 residues. DNA of the CDR3: TGTGCCAGCAGACCACAGGGTGTGAACACTGAAGCTTTCTTT. Protein sequence: CASRPQGVNTEAFF.